This TCR beta chain was obtained from a study of cytomegalovirus exposure and HLA in healthy donors. Study outcomes and limitations: Rare TCR sequences dominated, though some public TCRs recurred in many donors.

The data were produced by immunoSEQ multiplex PCR, yet TCRdb's version contains in-frame clones alone and is incomplete. The sample has about 360,000 clones; roughly 89% are singletons. The germline V gene has CDR1 SGHRS and CDR2 YFSETQ. V dropped 2 bases and J dropped 0; count of bases not matched to a gene: 3. The length of the CDR3 is 15 residues. The validation cohort, a group of roughly 120 subjects, included the donors and was separate from the approximately 700-subject first cohort. In regard to this clone: Its antigen is not known.

This receptor was taken from a woman between 18 and 29 years old in good health and CMV-seronegative. The V call is TRBV5-1, the J call TRBJ2-3; 7 bases are shared with TRBD2. The sequenced material came from PBMCs. CDR3 DNA sequence: TGCGCCAGCAGCTTCGGGGGGACCAGCACAGATACGCAGTATTTT. This encodes CASSFGGTSTDTQYF.